The present T cell receptor (beta chain) was sequenced within a study of T-cell memory formation after mild COVID-19. Study conclusions and caveats: Clones contracting over day 15 to 85 were CD4/CD8 balanced, with later expanders leaning CD4+.

About this clonotype itself: No antigen is known for it.

TCRdb itself ran the 5' RACE reads through MiXCR, one entry per CDR3 protein. Counted here are about 13,000 distinct CDR3 sequences, roughly 16% occurring once; the ten biggest clones make up under 60%. The receptor's source is a man between 18 and 35 years old who had mild COVID-19 (a few samples of this study predate the infection). Cell type and time point are not known. Input material: PBMCs or a T cell subset sorted from them (not recorded which).

Here the CDR3 DNA reads TGCGCCAGCAGGAGACAGGGGTTAAATGGCTACACCTTC. It encodes CASRRQGLNGYTF. The gene calls are TRBV10-2 and TRBJ1-2; 8 bases are a match to TRBD1. Germline CDR1 and CDR2: WSHSY and SAAADI. This CDR3 spans 13 amino acids. The J segment lost 6 bases and the V segment lost 6 bases, leaving 6 bases of the junction unmatched.